This T cell receptor (beta chain) was sequenced in a study of T cells after yellow fever vaccination (dated by TCRdb to the late 2010s). About the investigation overall: The SMART-Seq v4 Ultra Low Input RNA kit was used to prepare libraries from fractions with low cell numbers. Bulk TCR alpha and beta repertoires were sequenced longitudinally to track T-cell clones before and after primary and booster YFV17D yellow fever vaccination. Two healthy male donors, one aged 18 to 30 and one aged 30 to 39 years, were included in the cohort. Bulk PBMC replicates and cell subsets were isolated from blood drawn at multiple timepoints before and after both primary and secondary immunization.

TCR cDNA was synthesized by 5'RACE template switching, which introduced a universal primer site and unique molecular identifiers. cDNA synthesis was primed from both the TCR alpha and TCR beta constant segments. Libraries were amplified in two PCR steps, with sample barcodes and sequencing adapters added in the second step. Sequencing of libraries was performed on Illumina HiSeq 2500 (2x100 bp) or NovaSeq (2x150 bp). The study's processing was this. Reads were demultiplexed and collapsed into UMI consensus sequences with MIGEC, and V(D)J alignment was performed with MiXCR. Vaccine-responding clonotypes were defined with edgeR using replicate PBMC samples, requiring FDR below 0.01 and a log2 fold change above 5 up to day 15. CD4 or CD8 identity was assigned to each bulk clonotype according to whether the clonotype was present at higher abundance in the sequenced CD4 repertoire or the sequenced CD8 repertoire. TCRdb reran the public reads through fastp at Q25 and MiXCR, keeping productive beta chains. CDR3 protein sequences are deduplicated, and each keeps its most common genes and DNA. For this entry, the V and J calls and clone size follow TCRdb and not the study's own pipeline. The sample profile shows about 320,000 distinct CDR3 sequences; 6.8% of them were found once. Roughly a sixth of the sample rests with the top ten.

The treatment or condition label here, explained by the study, means: live attenuated yellow fever vaccine strain. At each blood-draw timepoint, two biological replicates of bulk PBMCs were collected. A standard Ficoll-Paque protocol was used to isolate PBMCs from peripheral blood. TriZol was used to extract RNA from bulk PBMCs, from CD4 and CD8 fractions, and from dextramer-positive and dextramer-negative fractions. Paper-wide results and their limitations: Because only a couple of donors were included in the study, the extent to which the findings can be generalized is limited. A small fraction of clonotypes appeared in both the CD4 and CD8 compartments, likely as a result of convergent recombination. Most clones expanded after primary vaccination were re-detected after the booster (around 96% of CD4 and around 88% of CD8), suggesting broad memory maintenance. Computational filtering was needed because FACS-sorted repertoires could contain abundant contaminating clonotypes from the bulk population. Compared with the primary T-cell response, the secondary T-cell response was faster but weaker, reaching its peak on day 5 rather than on day 15.

Comment on this clonotype: Its cognate antigen has yet to be identified. It has no much larger one-base neighbor in the sample; base qualities were not kept.

As encoded in the germline V gene, CDR1 is SGHRS while CDR2 is YFSETQ. Counted from cysteine to phenylalanine, this CDR3 has 15 amino acids. The DNA shown is the 45-base CDR3, in frame from base 1. V was cut back by 3 bases and J by 1 base, leaving a gap of 10 bases between them. This specimen was PBMCs, taken about 41 days after the first yellow fever vaccination. The TCR was taken from a man aged 18 to 35 who received the YFV17D yellow fever vaccine. The rearranged chain carries TRBV5-1 and TRBJ1-4; the D gene is unclear. CDR3 region: CASSWTDGTNEKLFF. DNA sequence: TGCGCCAGCAGCTGGACGGACGGAACTAATGAAAAACTGTTTTTT.